This T cell receptor (beta chain) was identified during a study of blood T cell repertoires in COVID-19. As for the study in general: Acute and convalescent COVID-19 samples came from the United States, Italy and Spain.

Germline loops: CDR1 GTSNPN, CDR2 SVGIG (reference sequence). V lost 3 bases and J lost 4, with 9 bases in between. The CDR3 spans 12 residues. As processed by the authors: It was from reference gene primer amplification that nucleated cell counts were estimated. The assay was immunoSEQ multiplex PCR, and TCRdb's table has in-frame clones only and misses some. V, J and clone size were drawn from that table, and D and trimming were deduced from the DNA. The sample includes about 330,000 clones, approximately 84% of them seen just once. Participants had their cohort set by participant-reported clinical history. For recovered donors of Cohort 3, there were two negative PCRs, clearance, or symptom resolution. Remarks on this clone: This sample includes further DNA sequences coding for the same CDR3.

The origin of this receptor is a woman aged 18-35 years who had recovered from COVID-19. The rearrangement links TRBV30 to TRBJ1-1; maybe TRBD1 (6 bases). Sequencing input: PBMCs or T cells enriched from blood (not recorded which). The CDR3 sequence: CAWRRGGTEAFF. The CDR3 DNA reads as TGTGCCTGGAGAAGAGGGGGCACTGAAGCTTTCTTT.